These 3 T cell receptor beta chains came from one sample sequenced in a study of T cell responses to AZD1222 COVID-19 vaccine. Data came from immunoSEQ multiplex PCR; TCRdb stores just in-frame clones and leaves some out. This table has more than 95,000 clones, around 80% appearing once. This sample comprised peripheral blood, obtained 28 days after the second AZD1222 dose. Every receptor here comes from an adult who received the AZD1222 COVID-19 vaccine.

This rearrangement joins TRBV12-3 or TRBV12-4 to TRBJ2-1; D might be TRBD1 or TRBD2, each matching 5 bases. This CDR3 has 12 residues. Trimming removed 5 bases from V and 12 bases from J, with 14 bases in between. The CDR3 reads CASSNTEGRQFF. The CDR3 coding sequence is TGTGCCAGCAGTAACACCGAGGGGAGGCAGTTCTTC.

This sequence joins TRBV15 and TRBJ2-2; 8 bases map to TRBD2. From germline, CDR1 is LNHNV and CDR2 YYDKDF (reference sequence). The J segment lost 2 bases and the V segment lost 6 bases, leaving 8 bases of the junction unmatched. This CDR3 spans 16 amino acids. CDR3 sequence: CATSTAGDLNTGELFF. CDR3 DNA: TGTGCCACCAGTACAGCGGGGGACTTAAACACCGGGGAGCTGTTTTTT.

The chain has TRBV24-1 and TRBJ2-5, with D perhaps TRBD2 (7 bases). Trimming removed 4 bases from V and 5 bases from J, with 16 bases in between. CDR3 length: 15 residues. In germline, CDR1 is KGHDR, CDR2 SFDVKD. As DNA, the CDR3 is TGTGCCACCAGTGACCCGGGGGGCCCGGGGGAGACCCAGTACTTC. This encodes CATSDPGGPGETQYF.